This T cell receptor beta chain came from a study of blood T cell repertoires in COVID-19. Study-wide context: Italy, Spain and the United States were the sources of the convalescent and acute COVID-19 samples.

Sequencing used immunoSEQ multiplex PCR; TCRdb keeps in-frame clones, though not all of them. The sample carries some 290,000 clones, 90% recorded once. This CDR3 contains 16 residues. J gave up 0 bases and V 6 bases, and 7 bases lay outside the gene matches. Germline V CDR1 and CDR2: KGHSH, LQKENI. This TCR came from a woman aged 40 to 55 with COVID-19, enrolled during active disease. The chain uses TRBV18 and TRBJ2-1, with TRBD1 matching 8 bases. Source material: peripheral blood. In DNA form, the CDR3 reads TGTGCCAGCTCGGGACAGGTCCCCCTCTCCTACAATGAGCAGTTCTTC. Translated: CASSGQVPLSYNEQFF. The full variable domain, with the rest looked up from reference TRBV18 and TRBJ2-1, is NAGVMQNPRHLVRRRGQEARLRCSPMKGHSHVYWYRQLPEEGLKFMVYLQKENIIDESGMPKERFSAEFPKEGPSILRIQQVVRGDSAAYFCASSGQVPLSYNEQFFGPGTRLTVL.